The rows below give T cell receptor beta chains drawn from one sample of a study of T cell clonotyping in hematopoietic cell transplantation. Here immunoSEQ multiplex PCR was the method, and the copy in TCRdb shows in-frame clones only, minus some. This table holds 15,000 to 20,000 clones, approximately 80% found once. Here the sequenced sample was peripheral blood mononuclear cells, taken before stem cell transplant. The receptors come from a man aged 60-69 years with acute myeloid leukemia. Some clones in this sample may be carry-over from other donors' samples. CDR3s include the opening cysteine and the closing phenylalanine or tryptophan. D genes are given only for firm matches. Clone sizes are given selectively: once, few, many, or a class where the clone is expanded.

abundance,j_gene,d_gene,v_gene,CDR3aa,CDR3nt
-,TRBJ1-2,TRBD1,TRBV19,CASSKDRGASLNGYTF,TGTGCCAGTAGTAAGGACAGGGGCGCTAGTCTGAATGGCTACACCTTC
-,TRBJ2-7,-,TRBV6-6,CASSSSGLATVYEQYF,TGTGCCAGCAGTTCCTCGGGCCTGGCCACCGTCTACGAGCAGTACTTC
-,TRBJ2-2,-,TRBV5-1,CASSLATLVATTGELFF,TGCGCCAGCAGCTTGGCTACCCTGGTAGCCACCACCGGGGAGCTGTTTTTT
-,TRBJ2-2,TRBD2,TRBV5-1,CASSLDASGGNTGELFF,TGCGCCAGCAGCTTGGACGCTAGCGGGGGGAACACCGGGGAGCTGTTTTTT
-,TRBJ1-5,-,TRBV5-8,CASSLLAGVGNQPQHF,TGTGCCAGCAGCTTGCTGGCAGGGGTGGGCAATCAGCCCCAGCATTTT
-,TRBJ2-2,TRBD2,TRBV2,CASSLTLAGPPPGELFF,TGTGCCAGCAGCCTAACCTTAGCGGGACCCCCCCCCGGGGAGCTGTTTTTT
-,TRBJ2-7,TRBD2,TRBV18,CASSLPERGLYEQYF,TGTGCCAGCTCCCTACCTGAGCGGGGTCTTTACGAGCAGTACTTC
-,TRBJ2-7,TRBD1,TRBV5-4,CASSQGAGSTYEQYF,TGTGCCAGCAGCCAGGGGGCCGGGTCCACCTACGAGCAGTACTTC
-,TRBJ2-2,-,TRBV14,CASSQERVTGELFF,TGTGCCAGCAGCCAAGAAAGGGTCACCGGGGAGCTGTTTTTT
-,TRBJ2-5,-,TRBV2,CASSEGLRGGETQYF,TGTGCCAGCAGTGAAGGGTTAAGGGGAGGAGAGACCCAGTACTTC
-,TRBJ2-7,-,TRBV6-5,CASSYSLTGSYEQYF,TGTGCCAGCAGTTACTCGTTAACGGGTTCCTACGAGCAGTACTTC
-,TRBJ2-5,TRBD1,TRBV11-3,CASSEWTGRETQYF,TGTGCCAGCAGCGAATGGACAGGGCGAGAGACCCAGTACTTC
-,TRBJ1-6,TRBD1,TRBV27,CASSFPDRRASSYNSPLHF,TGTGCCAGCAGTTTCCCGGACAGGCGCGCGAGCTCCTATAATTCACCCCTCCACTTT
few,TRBJ2-7,TRBD1,TRBV10-1,CASSGPGTGAYEQYF,TGCGCCAGCAGTGGGCCAGGGACAGGCGCCTACGAGCAGTACTTC
few,TRBJ2-6,-,TRBV2,CASSAGSGANVLTF,TGTGCCAGCAGTGCAGGCTCTGGGGCCAACGTCCTGACTTTC
-,TRBJ1-1,-,TRBV2,CASSDEVNTEAFF,TGTGCCAGCAGTGACGAGGTGAACACTGAAGCTTTCTTT
-,TRBJ1-1,-,TRBV29-1,CSVEGHRANTEAFF,TGCAGCGTTGAAGGTCATCGGGCCAACACTGAAGCTTTCTTT
-,TRBJ1-5,-,TRBV6-5,CASSLLLGSQPQHF,TGTGCCAGCAGCTTACTCCTAGGTTCCCAGCCCCAGCATTTT
once,TRBJ1-6,-,TRBV11-3,CASSEGSYNSPLHF,TGTGCCAGCAGCGAAGGTTCCTATAATTCACCCCTCCACTTT
few,TRBJ1-2,TRBD1,TRBV7-3,CASSGTGLNGYTF,TGTGCCAGCAGCGGGACAGGACTCAATGGCTACACCTTC
-,TRBJ2-7,TRBD1,TRBV6-5,CASSFRQGSTYEQYF,TGTGCCAGCAGTTTCCGACAGGGGTCCACCTACGAGCAGTACTTC
-,TRBJ1-2,TRBD1,TRBV29-1,CSGGDSNYGYTF,TGCAGCGGGGGGGACAGTAACTATGGCTACACCTTC
once,TRBJ1-2,-,TRBV6-5,CASRPQANYGYTF,TGTGCCAGCAGACCCCAGGCTAACTATGGCTACACCTTC
few,TRBJ1-6,-,TRBV7-2,CASSLDQGYNSPLHF,TGTGCCAGCAGCTTAGACCAGGGGTATAATTCACCCCTCCACTTT